This entry lists 5 T cell receptor beta chains sequenced from one sample in a study of T cell repertoires in aging, cancer and after chemotherapy. The template was genomic DNA from peripheral blood, not RNA. Multiplex touch-down PCR with TRB-A/B primers amplified rearranged V-D-J TRB sequences. TCRdb independently ran MiXCR on the multiplex PCR reads; one entry per CDR3 protein. The top ten clones hold approximately 10% of a sample with some 15,000 distinct CDR3 sequences, about 50% of them seen once. Sequenced input: blood. These receptors were taken from a human donor in good health.

By frequency in the sample, this clonotype is medium-sized. The CDR3 loop is CSVGGNEQFF. Written as DNA, the CDR3 is TGCAGCGTTGGCGGAAATGAGCAGTTCTTC. The gene calls are TRBV29-1 and TRBJ2-1; D gene unclear. This CDR3 region has 10 residues. Germline V gene data show CDR1 as SQVTM and CDR2 as ANQGSEA. The ends were cut back, 4 bases at V and 7 bases at J, with 5 bases in the middle.

This clonotype turned up a few times. This chain connects TRBV6-5 to TRBJ1-5; 8 bases match TRBD1. V gave up 4 bases and J gave up 7 bases; unmatched junction bases: 3. The CDR3 has 13 residues. CDR1 is MNHEY and CDR2 is SVGAGI in the germline V gene. Here the CDR3 reads CASSLGQGQPQHF. Written as DNA, the CDR3 is TGTGCCAGCAGTTTAGGACAGGGCCAGCCCCAGCATTTT.

This clonotype was observed a handful of times. This chain links TRBV30 with TRBJ2-5, with D perhaps matching TRBD2 (6 bases). CDR1 and CDR2 (germline): GTSNPN, SVGIG (reference sequence). V gave up 2 bases and J gave up 1 base, with 11 bases separating them. The CDR3 covers 14 residues. In nucleotides, the CDR3 is TGTGCCTGGAGTTCGGCGGGGCTCCAAGAGACCCAGTACTTC. This translates into CAWSSAGLQETQYF.

The chain uses TRBV6-6 and TRBJ2-3; perhaps TRBD2 as D (6 bases). Per the germline V gene, CDR1 is MNHNY and CDR2 is SVGAGI (reference sequence). The CDR3 length is 16 residues. Deletions cut 7 bases from V and 6 bases from J, with 23 bases between. The CDR3 DNA follows: TGTGCCAGCAACCCGGGGATAGCGGAGGGTTCGGATACGCAGTATTTT. Translated: CASNPGIAEGSDTQYF.

The chain couples TRBV19 to TRBJ1-2; D is perhaps TRBD1 (5 bases). The CDR3 contains 15 residues. V dropped 5 bases and J dropped 4 bases, with 17 bases sitting between them. Germline CDR1 LNHDA, CDR2 SQIVND (reference sequence). The CDR3 nucleotides read TGTGCCAGTAGTGGCGGGGCGACAGTCTTCTATGGCTACACCTTC. It specifies CASSGGATVFYGYTF. The whole variable domain, remainder taken from reference TRBV19 and TRBJ1-2, is DGGITQSPKYLFRKEGQNVTLSCEQNLNHDAMYWYRQDPGQGLRLIYYSQIVNDFQKGDIAEGYSVSREKKESFPLTVTSAQKNPTAFYLCASSGGATVFYGYTFGSGTRLTVV.